This is a list of T cell receptor beta chains from one sample in a study. TCRdb recomputed calls from the 5' RACE reads with MiXCR, one row per CDR3 protein. The table has nearly 55,000 distinct CDR3 sequences, 15% to 20% seen once. The sample taken for sequencing was naive CD4+ T cells sorted from blood. The source of these receptors is a female donor with breast cancer. Both conserved end residues are part of each CDR3. The D gene is left open where the match is weak. Clone size is shown for a subset of rows, as once, few, many or a class of expanded clone.

>few|TRBV5-1|-|TRBJ2-5
TGCGCCAGCAGCTTGGGAGGACCTCAAGAGACCCAGTACTTC
CASSLGGPQETQYF
>few|TRBV20-1|-|TRBJ1-4
TGCAGTGCGCGCCCTGGCAGGAGTGGTGAAAAACTGTTTTTT
CSARPGRSGEKLFF
>-|TRBV3-1|TRBD1|TRBJ1-6
TGTGCCAGCAGCCGAAACCGGGACAGGGGTCATTCACCCCTCCACTTT
CASSRNRDRGHSPLHF
>-|TRBV11-1|TRBD2|TRBJ2-3
TGTGCCAGCAGCTTTAGCGGGAGGGCCGAAGATACGCAGTATTTT
CASSFSGRAEDTQYF
>few|TRBV5-1|TRBD2|TRBJ2-2
TGCGCCAGCAGCGGTCTAGCGGGAGTCGGGGAGCTGTTTTTT
CASSGLAGVGELFF
>many|TRBV6-6|-|TRBJ2-3
TGTGCCAGCAGTTACTCGAGGACAGCGGCTAGCACAGATACGCAGTATTTT
CASSYSRTAASTDTQYF
>few|TRBV9|-|TRBJ2-1
TGTGCCAGCAGCGTAATGAGAGGGGGATCGCTGTTCTTC
CASSVMRGGSLFF
>few|TRBV5-1|TRBD2|TRBJ2-3
TGCGCCAGCAGGGCCGGGACTAGCGCCACAGATACGCAGTATTTT
CASRAGTSATDTQYF
>medium-sized|TRBV4-1|-|TRBJ1-3
TGCGCCAGCAGCAGGCAGGGAATGATACTGTCTGGAAACACCATATATTTT
CASSRQGMILSGNTIYF
>few|TRBV12-3/TRBV12-4|-|TRBJ2-4
TGTGCCAGCTTTGTCAAAAGGGGGGTACTAGCCAAAAACATTCAGTACTTC
CASFVKRGVLAKNIQYF
>few|TRBV20-1|-|TRBJ1-3
TGCAGTGCTAGTAGACAGCACTCTGGAAACACCATATATTTT
CSASRQHSGNTIYF
>-|TRBV5-1|-|TRBJ2-1
TGCGCCAGCAGCCCCGGGACAGTGGGAGGATATGAGCAGTTCTTC
CASSPGTVGGYEQFF
>few|TRBV5-1|TRBD2|TRBJ2-7
TGCGCCAGCAGCTTGGGGACTAGCGGGAGTCGAGAGCAGTACTTC
CASSLGTSGSREQYF
>few|TRBV12-3/TRBV12-4|-|TRBJ1-2
TGTGCCAGCATGATCCCTGGTCGGGGGTATGGCTACACCTTC
CASMIPGRGYGYTF
>few|TRBV5-1|TRBD2|TRBJ2-4
TGCGCCAGCAGCAAAGGGGGACTAGCGGACAAAAACATTCAGTACTTC
CASSKGGLADKNIQYF
>-|TRBV29-1|-|TRBJ1-2
TGCAGCGTCCAAACCGACCTGTTCCGGAGGTATGGCTACACCTTC
CSVQTDLFRRYGYTF
>few|TRBV11-2|-|TRBJ1-6
TGTGCCAGCAGCTTAAAAGGGGATGATAATTCACCCCTCCACTTT
CASSLKGDDNSPLHF
>few|TRBV18|-|TRBJ2-7
TGTGCCAGCTCAGATGGTTCCTACGAGCAGTACTTC
CASSDGSYEQYF
>-|TRBV6-5|TRBD2|TRBJ2-2
TGTGCCAGCAAACCGGGACTAGCGTCCACCGGGGAGCTGTTTTTT
CASKPGLASTGELFF
>many|TRBV9|-|TRBJ2-3
TGTGCCAGCAGCGCCGGCCGTGCGTCAACGCAGTATTTT
CASSAGRASTQYF